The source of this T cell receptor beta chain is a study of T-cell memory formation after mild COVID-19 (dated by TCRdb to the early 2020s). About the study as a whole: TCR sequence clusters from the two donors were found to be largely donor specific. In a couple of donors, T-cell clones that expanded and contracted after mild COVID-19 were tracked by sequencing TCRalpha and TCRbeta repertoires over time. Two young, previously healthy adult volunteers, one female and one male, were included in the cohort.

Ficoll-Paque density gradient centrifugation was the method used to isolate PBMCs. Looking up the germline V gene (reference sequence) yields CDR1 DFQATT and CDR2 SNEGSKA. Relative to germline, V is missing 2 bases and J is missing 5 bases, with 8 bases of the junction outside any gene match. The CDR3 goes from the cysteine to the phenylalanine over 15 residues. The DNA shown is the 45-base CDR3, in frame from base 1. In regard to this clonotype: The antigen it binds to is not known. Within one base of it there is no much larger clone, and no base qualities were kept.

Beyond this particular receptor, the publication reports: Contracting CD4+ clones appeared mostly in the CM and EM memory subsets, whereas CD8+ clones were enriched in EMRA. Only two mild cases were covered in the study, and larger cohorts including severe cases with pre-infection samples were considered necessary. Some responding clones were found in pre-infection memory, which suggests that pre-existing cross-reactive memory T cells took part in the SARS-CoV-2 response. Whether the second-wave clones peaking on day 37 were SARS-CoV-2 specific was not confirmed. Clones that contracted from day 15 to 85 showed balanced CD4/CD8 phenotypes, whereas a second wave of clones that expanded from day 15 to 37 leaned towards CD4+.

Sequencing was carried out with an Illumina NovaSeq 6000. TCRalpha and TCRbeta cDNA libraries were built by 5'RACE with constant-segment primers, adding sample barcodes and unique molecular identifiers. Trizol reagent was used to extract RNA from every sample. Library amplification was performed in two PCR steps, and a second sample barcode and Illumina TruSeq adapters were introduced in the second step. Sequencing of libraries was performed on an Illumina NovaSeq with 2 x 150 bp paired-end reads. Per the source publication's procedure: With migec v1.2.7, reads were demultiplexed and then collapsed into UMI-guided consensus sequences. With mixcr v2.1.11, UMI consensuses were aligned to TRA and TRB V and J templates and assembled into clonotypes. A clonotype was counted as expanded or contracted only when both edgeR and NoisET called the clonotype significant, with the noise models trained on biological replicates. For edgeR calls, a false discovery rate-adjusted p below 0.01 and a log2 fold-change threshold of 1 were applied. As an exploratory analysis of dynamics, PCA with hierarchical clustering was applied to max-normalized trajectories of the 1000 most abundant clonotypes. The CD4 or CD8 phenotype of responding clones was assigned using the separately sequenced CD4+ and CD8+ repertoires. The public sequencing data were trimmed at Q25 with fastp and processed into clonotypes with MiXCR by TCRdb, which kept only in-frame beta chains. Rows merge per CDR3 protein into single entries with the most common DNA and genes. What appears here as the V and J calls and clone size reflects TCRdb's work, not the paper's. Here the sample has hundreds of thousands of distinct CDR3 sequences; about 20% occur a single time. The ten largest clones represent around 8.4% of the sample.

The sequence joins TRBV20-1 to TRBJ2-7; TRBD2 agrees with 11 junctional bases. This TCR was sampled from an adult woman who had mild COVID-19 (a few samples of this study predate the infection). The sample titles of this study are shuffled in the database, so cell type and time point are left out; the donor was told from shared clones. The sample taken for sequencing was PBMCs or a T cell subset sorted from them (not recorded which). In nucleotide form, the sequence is TGCAGTGCTAGATCCCTACTAGCGGGAGTAAACGAGCAGTACTTC. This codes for CSARSLLAGVNEQYF.